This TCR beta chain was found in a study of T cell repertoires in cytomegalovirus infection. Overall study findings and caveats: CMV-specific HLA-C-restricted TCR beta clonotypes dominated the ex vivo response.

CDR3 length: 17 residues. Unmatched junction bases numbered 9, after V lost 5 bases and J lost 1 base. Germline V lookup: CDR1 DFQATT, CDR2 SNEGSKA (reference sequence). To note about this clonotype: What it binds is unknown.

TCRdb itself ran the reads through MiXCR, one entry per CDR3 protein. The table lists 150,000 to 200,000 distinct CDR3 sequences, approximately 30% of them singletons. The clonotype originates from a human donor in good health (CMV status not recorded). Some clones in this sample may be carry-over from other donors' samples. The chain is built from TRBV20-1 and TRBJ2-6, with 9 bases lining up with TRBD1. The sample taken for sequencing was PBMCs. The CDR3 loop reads CSARSGTGPSGANVLTF. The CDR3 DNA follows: TGCAGTGCTCGTTCCGGGACAGGGCCATCTGGGGCCAACGTCCTGACTTTC.